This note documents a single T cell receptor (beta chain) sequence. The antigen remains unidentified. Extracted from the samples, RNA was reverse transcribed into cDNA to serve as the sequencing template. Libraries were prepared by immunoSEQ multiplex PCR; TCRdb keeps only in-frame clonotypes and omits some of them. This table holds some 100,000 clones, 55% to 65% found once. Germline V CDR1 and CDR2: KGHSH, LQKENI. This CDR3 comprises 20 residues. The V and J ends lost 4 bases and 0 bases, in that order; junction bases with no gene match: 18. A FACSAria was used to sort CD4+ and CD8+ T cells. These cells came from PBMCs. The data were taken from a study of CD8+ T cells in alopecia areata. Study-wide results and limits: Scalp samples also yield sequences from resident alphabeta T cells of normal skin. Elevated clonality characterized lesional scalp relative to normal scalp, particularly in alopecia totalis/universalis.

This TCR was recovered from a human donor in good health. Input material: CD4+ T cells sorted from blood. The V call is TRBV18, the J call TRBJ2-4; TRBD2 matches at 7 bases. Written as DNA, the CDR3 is TGTGCCAGCTCACTCGGGGGGTCGAGTCAGGCCACAAAAGCCAAAAACATTCAGTACTTC. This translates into CASSLGGSSQATKAKNIQYF.